The sequence of this T cell receptor (beta chain) was determined in a study of beta chain features in type 1 diabetes. Overall study findings and caveats: Shortening that was moderate but significant affected the TCRB CDR3s of Type 1 diabetes patients in all four CD4+ subsets. Within the patient group, naive, central memory and Treg TCRB repertoires appeared more similar to each other than within healthy donors.

What was sequenced were expressed TCRB transcripts, since all of the isolated RNA had been reverse transcribed. Only in-frame clones appear in the TCRdb table, and some are missing; sequencing was by immunoSEQ multiplex PCR. The sample records over 200,000 clones, under 13% being singletons. It was via CD45RO/CCR7/CD25/CD127/CD95/CD27 that CD4+ naive, central memory, regulatory and stem cell-like memory cells were sorted. This clone has just a few counts. Its antigen is unknown. This CDR3 spans 13 amino acids. Trimming left V 5 bases short and J 4 bases short, with 12 bases between. Germline V CDR1 and CDR2: SEHNR, FQNEAQ (reference sequence).

This sequence joins TRBV7-9 and TRBJ2-7; D is perhaps TRBD1 (5 bases). The sequenced sample consisted of naive CD4+ T cells from blood. The sequence was obtained from a man under 40 with type 1 diabetes. As DNA, the CDR3 is TGTGCCAGCAGCCAGGGCAGGGCGTACGAGCAGTACTTC. Translation: CASSQGRAYEQYF.